This T cell receptor (beta chain) was captured in a study of blood T cell repertoires in COVID-19. About the research overall: Italy, Spain and the United States were the sources of the convalescent and acute COVID-19 samples.

Original processing notes: Reference gene primer amplification gave estimated nucleated cell counts. This table comes from immunoSEQ multiplex PCR, and its TCRdb copy is limited to in-frame clones, with some not included. For V, J and clone size, that table is used; D and trimming come from the DNA. This table holds approximately 200,000 clones, approximately 85% found once. The sequenced sample was peripheral blood. The source of this sequence is a man aged 55 to 70 with acute or convalescent COVID-19.

CDR3 protein: CASSLGPEEGYTF. DNA for the CDR3: TGTGCCAGCAGCTTAGGTCCTGAGGAGGGCTACACCTTC. The gene calls are TRBV7-8 and TRBJ1-2, with D uncertain. The CDR3 has 13 residues. Germline values: CDR1 SGHVS, CDR2 FQNEAQ. Trimming removed 1 base from V and 8 bases from J, with 11 bases in between.